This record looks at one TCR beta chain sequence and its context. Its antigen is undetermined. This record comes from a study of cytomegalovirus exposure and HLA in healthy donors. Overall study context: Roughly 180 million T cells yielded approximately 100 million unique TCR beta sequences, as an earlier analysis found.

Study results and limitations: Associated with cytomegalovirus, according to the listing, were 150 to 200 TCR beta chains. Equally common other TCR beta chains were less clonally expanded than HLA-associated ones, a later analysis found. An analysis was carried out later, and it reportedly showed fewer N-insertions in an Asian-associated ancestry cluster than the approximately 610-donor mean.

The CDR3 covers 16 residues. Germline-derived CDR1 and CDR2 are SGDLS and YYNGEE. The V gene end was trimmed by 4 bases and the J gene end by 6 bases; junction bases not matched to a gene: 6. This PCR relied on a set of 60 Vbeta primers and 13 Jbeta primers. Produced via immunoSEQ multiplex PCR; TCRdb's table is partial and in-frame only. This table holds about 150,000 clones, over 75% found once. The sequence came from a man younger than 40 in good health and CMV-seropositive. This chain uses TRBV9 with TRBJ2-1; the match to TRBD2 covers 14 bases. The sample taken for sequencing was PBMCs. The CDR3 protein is CASSIWTSGRLNEQFF. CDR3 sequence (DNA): TGTGCCAGCAGCATTTGGACTAGCGGGAGGCTCAATGAGCAGTTCTTC.